This record covers a single T cell receptor (beta chain). This record belongs to a study of blood T cell repertoires in COVID-19. Authors' processing steps: Estimates of nucleated cell counts were drawn from the amplification of reference gene primers. The data were produced by immunoSEQ multiplex PCR, yet TCRdb's version contains in-frame clones alone and is incomplete. The V and J calls and clone size were taken over from that table, and D and trimming were inferred from the DNA. The sample lists around 130,000 clones, around four fifths occurring once. The V end was cut by 4 bases, the J end by 5 bases, with 15 bases between. The V gene's germline CDR1 is SNHLY and CDR2 FYNNEI. The CDR3 runs 14 residues.

This receptor was taken from a human donor in a cohort sampled during active COVID-19. The sequenced sample was peripheral blood. The gene calls are TRBV2 and TRBJ2-7; D is possibly TRBD1 (5 bases). CDR3 in amino acids: CASSVWGPRDEQYF. Written as DNA, the CDR3 is TGTGCCAGCAGTGTCTGGGGCCCCCGGGACGAGCAGTACTTC.